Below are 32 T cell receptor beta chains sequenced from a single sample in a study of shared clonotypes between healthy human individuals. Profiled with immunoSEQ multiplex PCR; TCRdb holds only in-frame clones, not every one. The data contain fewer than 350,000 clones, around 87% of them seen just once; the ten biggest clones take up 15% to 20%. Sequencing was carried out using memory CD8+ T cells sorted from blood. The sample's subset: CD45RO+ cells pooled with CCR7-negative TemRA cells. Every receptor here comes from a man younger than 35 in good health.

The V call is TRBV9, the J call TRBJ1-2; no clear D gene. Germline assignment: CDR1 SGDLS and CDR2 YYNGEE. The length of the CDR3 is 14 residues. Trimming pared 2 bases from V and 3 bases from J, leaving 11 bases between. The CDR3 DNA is TGTGCCAGCAGCGTTACCCCCGGTTACTATGGCTACACCTTC. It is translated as CASSVTPGYYGYTF.

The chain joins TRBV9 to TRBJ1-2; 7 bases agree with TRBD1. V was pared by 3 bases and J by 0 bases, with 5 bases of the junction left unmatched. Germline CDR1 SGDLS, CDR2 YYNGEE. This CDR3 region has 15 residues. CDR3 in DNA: TGTGCCAGCAGCGCGGTTGGGACAGCTAACTATGGCTACACCTTC. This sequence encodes CASSAVGTANYGYTF.

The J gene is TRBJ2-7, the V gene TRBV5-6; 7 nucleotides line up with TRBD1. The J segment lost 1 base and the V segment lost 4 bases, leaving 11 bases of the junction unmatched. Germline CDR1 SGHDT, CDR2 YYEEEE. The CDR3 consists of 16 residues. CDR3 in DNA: TGTGCCAGCAGCGTTACCGACCCGGACAGGTCCTACGAGCAGTACTTC. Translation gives CASSVTDPDRSYEQYF.

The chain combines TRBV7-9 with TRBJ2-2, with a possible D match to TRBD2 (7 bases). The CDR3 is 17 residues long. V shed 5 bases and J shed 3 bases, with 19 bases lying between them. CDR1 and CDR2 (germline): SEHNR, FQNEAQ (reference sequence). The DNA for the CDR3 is TGTGCCAGCAGCCCTAGTAGTGCGGGGGCTTACACCGGGGAGCTGTTTTTT. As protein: CASSPSSAGAYTGELFF.

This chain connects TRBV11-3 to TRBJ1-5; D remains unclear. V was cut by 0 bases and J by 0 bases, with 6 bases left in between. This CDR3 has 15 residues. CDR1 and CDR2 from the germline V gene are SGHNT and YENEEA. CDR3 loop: CASSLDGHSNQPQHF. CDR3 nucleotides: TGTGCCAGCAGCTTAGATGGCCATAGCAATCAGCCCCAGCATTTT. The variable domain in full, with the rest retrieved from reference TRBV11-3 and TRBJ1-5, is EAGVVQSPRYKIIEKKQPVAFWCNPISGHNTLYWYLQNLGQGPELLIRYENEEAVDDSQLPKDRFSAERLKGVDSTLKIQPAELGDSAVYLCASSLDGHSNQPQHFGDGTRLSIL.

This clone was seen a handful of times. CDR3 DNA sequence: TGTGCCAGCACCCCCCGGACACCATTCACCGGGGAGCTGTTTTTT. Its protein product is CASTPRTPFTGELFF. This rearrangement joins TRBV6-5 to TRBJ2-2, with D tentatively TRBD1 (5 bases). Germline V gives CDR1 MNHEY, CDR2 SVGAGI. There are 15 residues in the CDR3. Trimming stripped 7 bases from V and 4 bases from J, with 16 bases between.

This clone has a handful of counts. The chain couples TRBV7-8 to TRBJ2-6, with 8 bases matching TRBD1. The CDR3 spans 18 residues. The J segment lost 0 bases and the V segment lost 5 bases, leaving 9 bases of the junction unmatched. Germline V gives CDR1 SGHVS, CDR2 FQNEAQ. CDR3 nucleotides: TGTGCCAGCAGCGATCCACAGGGGGTTGTCTCTGGGGCCAACGTCCTGACTTTC. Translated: CASSDPQGVVSGANVLTF. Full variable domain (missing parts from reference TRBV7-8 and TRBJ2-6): GAGVSQSPRYKVAKRGQDVALRCDPISGHVSLFWYQQALGQGPEFLTYFQNEAQLDKSGLPSDRFFAERPEGSVSTLKIQRTQQEDSAVYLCASSDPQGVVSGANVLTFGAGSRLTVL.

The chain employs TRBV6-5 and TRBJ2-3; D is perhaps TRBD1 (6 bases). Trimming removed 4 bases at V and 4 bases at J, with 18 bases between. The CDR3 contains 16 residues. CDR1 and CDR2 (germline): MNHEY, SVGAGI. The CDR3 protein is CASSSRGGENADTQYF. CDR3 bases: TGTGCCAGCAGTTCGAGAGGGGGAGAAAACGCAGATACGCAGTATTTT.

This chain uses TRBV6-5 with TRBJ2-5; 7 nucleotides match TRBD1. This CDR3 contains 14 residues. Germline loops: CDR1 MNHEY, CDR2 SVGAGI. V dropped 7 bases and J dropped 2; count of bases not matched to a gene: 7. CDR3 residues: CASKDRLLQETQYF. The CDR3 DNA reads TGTGCCAGCAAGGACAGGCTTTTACAAGAGACCCAGTACTTC.

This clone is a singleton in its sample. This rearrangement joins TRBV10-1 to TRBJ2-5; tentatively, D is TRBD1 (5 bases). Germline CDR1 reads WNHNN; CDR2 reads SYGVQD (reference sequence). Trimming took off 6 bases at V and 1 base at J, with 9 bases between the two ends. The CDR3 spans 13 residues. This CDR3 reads CASSDDSQETQYF. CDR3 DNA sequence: TGCGCCAGCAGCGACGACAGCCAAGAGACCCAGTACTTC.

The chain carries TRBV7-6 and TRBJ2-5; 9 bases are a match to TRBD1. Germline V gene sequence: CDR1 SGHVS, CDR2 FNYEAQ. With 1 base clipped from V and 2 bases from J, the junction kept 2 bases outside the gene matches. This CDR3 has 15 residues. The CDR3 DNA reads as TGTGCCAGCAGCTTAGAAGGACAGGGGCAAGAGACCCAGTACTTC. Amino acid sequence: CASSLEGQGQETQYF.

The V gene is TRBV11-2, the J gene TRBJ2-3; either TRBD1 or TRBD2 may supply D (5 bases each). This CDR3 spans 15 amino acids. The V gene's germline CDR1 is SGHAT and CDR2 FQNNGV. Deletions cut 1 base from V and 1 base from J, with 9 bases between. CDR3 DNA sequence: TGTGCCAGCAGCTTAGTCACGGGGCGCACAGATACGCAGTATTTT. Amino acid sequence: CASSLVTGRTDTQYF.

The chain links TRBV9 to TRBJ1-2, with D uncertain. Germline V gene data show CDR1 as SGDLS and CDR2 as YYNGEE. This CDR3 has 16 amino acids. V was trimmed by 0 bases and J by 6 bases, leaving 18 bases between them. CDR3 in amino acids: CASSVADGPPLNGYTF. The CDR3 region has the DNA TGTGCCAGCAGCGTAGCGGATGGCCCCCCTTTAAATGGCTACACCTTC.

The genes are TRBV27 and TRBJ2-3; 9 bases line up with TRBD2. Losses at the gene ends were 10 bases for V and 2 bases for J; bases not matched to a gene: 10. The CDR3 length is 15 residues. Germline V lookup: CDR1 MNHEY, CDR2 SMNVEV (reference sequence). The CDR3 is CATTGAGGPTDTQYF. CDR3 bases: TGTGCCACCACAGGGGCGGGGGGGCCCACAGATACGCAGTATTTT.

CDR3 sequence (DNA): TGTGCCAGCAGCTTAGTTGGGTTCGGAGCCTACGAGCAGTACTTC. Its translation is CASSLVGFGAYEQYF. The chain uses TRBV7-9 and TRBJ2-7; no clear D. Trimming took 1 base from V and 2 from J, leaving 12 bases between them. The CDR3 length is 15 residues. From germline, CDR1 is SEHNR and CDR2 FQNEAQ (reference sequence).

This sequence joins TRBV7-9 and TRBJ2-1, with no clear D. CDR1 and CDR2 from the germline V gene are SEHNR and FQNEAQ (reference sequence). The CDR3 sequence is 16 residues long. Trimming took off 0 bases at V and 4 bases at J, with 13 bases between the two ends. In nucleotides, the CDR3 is TGTGCCAGCAGCTTAGCGCCCCTCGAACCGTACAATGAGCAGTTCTTC. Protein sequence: CASSLAPLEPYNEQFF.

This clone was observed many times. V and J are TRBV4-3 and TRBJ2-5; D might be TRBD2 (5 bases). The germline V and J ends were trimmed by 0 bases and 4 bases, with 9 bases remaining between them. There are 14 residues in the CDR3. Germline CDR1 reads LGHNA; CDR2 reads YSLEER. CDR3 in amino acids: CASSQDGRGETQYF. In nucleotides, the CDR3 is TGCGCCAGCAGCCAAGATGGACGGGGAGAGACCCAGTACTTC.

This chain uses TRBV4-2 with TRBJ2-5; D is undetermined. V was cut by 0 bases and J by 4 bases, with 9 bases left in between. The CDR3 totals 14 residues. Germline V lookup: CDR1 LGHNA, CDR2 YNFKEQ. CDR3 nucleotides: TGTGCCAGCAGCCAAGATCGGGCCAGAGAGACCCAGTACTTC. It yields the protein CASSQDRARETQYF.

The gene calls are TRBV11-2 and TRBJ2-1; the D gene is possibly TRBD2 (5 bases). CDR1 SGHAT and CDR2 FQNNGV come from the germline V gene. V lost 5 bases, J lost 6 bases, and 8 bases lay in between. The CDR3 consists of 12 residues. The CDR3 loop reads CASSPGSNEQFF. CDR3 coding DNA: TGTGCCAGCAGCCCGGGGAGCAATGAGCAGTTCTTC. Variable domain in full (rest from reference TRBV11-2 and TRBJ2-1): EAGVAQSPRYKIIEKRQSVAFWCNPISGHATLYWYQQILGQGPKLLIQFQNNGVVDDSQLPKDRFSAERLKGVDSTLKIQPAKLEDSAVYLCASSPGSNEQFFGPGTRLTVL.

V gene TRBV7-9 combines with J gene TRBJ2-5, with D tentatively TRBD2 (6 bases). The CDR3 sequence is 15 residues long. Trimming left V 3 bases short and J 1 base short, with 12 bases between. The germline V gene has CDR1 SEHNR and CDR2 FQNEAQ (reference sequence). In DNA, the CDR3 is TGTGCCAGCAGCTTTGTTCGGGGAGGCCAAGAGACCCAGTACTTC. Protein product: CASSFVRGGQETQYF.

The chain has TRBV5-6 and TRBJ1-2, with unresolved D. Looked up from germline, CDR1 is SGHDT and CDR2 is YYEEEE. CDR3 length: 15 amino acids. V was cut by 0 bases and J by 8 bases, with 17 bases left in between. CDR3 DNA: TGTGCCAGCAGCTTGGCCAGTCACGGGGTTCGCGGCTACACCTTC. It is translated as CASSLASHGVRGYTF.

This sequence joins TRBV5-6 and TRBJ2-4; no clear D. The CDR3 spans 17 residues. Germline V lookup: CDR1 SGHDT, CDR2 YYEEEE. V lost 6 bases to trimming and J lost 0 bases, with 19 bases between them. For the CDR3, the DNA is TGTGCCAGCAACGGCGGACCGGCGGCCTTAGCCAAAAACATTCAGTACTTC. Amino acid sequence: CASNGGPAALAKNIQYF.

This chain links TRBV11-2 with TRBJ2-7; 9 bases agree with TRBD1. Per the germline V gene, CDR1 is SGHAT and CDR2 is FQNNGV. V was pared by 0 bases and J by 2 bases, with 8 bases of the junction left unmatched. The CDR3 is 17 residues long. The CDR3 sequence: CASSLDLSGTGTYEQYF. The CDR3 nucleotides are TGTGCCAGCAGCTTAGATTTGTCCGGGACAGGGACCTACGAGCAGTACTTC.

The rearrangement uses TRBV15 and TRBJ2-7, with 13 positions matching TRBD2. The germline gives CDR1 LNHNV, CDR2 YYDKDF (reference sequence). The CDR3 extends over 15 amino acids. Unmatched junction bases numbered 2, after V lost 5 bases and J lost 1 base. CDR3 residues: CATSEGLAGSYEQYF. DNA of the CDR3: TGTGCCACCAGCGAGGGACTAGCGGGGTCCTACGAGCAGTACTTC.

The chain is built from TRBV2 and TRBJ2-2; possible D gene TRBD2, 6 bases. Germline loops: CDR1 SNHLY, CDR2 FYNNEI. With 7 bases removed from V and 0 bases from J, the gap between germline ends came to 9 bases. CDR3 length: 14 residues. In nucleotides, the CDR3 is TGTGCCAGCAAAGGGACTGCGAACACCGGGGAGCTGTTTTTT. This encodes CASKGTANTGELFF.

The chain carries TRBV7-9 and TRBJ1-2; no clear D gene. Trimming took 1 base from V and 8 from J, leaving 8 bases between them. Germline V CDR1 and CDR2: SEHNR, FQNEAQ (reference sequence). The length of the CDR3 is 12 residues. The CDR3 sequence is CASSLDGLGYTF. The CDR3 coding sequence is TGTGCCAGCAGCTTAGACGGGTTAGGCTACACCTTC.

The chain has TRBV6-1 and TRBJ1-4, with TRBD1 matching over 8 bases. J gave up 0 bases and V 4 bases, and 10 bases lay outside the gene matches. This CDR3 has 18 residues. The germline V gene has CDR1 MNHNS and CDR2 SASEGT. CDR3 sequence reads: CASSGDRIESATNEKLFF. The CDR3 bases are TGTGCCAGCAGTGGGGACAGGATAGAATCTGCAACTAATGAAAAACTGTTTTTT.

CDR3 coding DNA: TGCAGCGGGGGTAGGAGGGAAGGGCTGGAGTACTTC. Its protein is CSGGRREGLEYF. V usage is TRBV29-1 and J usage is TRBJ2-7, with a tentative D call TRBD2 (6 bases). The CDR3 consists of 12 residues. Germline V gives CDR1 SQVTM, CDR2 ANQGSEA. Trimming cost V 7 bases and J 11 bases, with 21 bases left between them.

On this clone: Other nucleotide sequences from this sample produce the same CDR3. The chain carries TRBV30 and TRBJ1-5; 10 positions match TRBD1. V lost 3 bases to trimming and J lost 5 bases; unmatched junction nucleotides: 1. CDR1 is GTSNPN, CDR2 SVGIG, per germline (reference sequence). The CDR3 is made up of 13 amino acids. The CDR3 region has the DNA TGTGCCTGGAGCGGACAGGGGGATCAGCCCCAGCATTTT. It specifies CAWSGQGDQPQHF.

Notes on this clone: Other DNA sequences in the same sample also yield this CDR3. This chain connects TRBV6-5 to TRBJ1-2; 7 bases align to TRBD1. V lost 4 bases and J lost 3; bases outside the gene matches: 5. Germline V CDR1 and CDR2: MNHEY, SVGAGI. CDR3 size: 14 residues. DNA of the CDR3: TGTGCCAGCAGTTCGGAGGGGGCTTACTATGGCTACACCTTC. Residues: CASSSEGAYYGYTF.

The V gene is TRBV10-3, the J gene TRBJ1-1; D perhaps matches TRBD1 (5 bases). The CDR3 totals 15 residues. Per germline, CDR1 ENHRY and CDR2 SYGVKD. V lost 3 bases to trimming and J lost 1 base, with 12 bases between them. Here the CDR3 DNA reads TGTGCCATCAGTGATACAAGACAGAGGAACACTGAAGCTTTCTTT. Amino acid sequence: CAISDTRQRNTEAFF.

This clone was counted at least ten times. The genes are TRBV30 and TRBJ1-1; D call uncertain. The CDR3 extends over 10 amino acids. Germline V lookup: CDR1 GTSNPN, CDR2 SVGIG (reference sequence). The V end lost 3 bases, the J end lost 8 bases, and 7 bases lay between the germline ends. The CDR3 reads CAWRITEAFF. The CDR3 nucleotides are TGTGCCTGGAGAATAACCGAAGCTTTCTTT.